The 5 T cell receptor beta chains in this list originate from one sample, sequenced in a study of naive and memory T cell subsets. Whole blood, over 2 ml, came from adult healthy volunteers. Reverse transcription of blood and skin TCR RNA was primed at alpha and beta constant regions. Each CDR3 protein gets one entry after TCRdb re-called the 5' RACE reads with MiXCR. The profile shows over 20,000 distinct CDR3 sequences, 20% to 25% of them singletons. These receptors were collected from a female donor in good health.

The sample holds many counts of this clonotype. This chain connects TRBV20-1 to TRBJ2-7; TRBD1 matches 9 bases. Germline CDR1 is DFQATT and CDR2 is SNEGSKA (reference sequence). Germline trimming cut 0 bases from V and 4 bases from J; bases unmatched to any gene: 4. CDR3 size: 14 residues. The CDR3 sequence is CSAREGQGTYEQYF. Written as DNA, the CDR3 is TGCAGTGCTAGAGAGGGACAGGGAACTTACGAGCAGTACTTC.

This sequence joins TRBV29-1 and TRBJ2-5; D might be TRBD1 (7 bases). Deletions cut 6 bases from V and 5 bases from J, with 16 bases between. Germline values: CDR1 SQVTM, CDR2 ANQGSEA. This CDR3 comprises 13 residues. CDR3 DNA: TGCAGCGTCCCATCAGGGGGAGGTGAGACCCAGTACTTC. Its protein product is CSVPSGGGETQYF.

This clonotype occurred many times. The gene calls are TRBV18 and TRBJ2-1, with 11 nucleotides matching TRBD2. The junction had 18 bases not matched to a gene; V was cut back by 4 bases and J by 4 bases. Germline V gene sequence: CDR1 KGHSH, CDR2 LQKENI. The CDR3 totals 20 residues. CDR3 in amino acids: CASSRRAPTSGGRDYNEQFF. The CDR3, as DNA: TGTGCCAGCTCACGGAGGGCCCCAACTAGCGGGGGCCGGGATTACAATGAGCAGTTCTTC.

By share, this clonotype counts as medium-sized (0.01 to 0.1%). The chain recombines TRBV7-9 with TRBJ2-1; 11 positions match TRBD2. The junction had 6 bases not matched to a gene; V was cut back by 2 bases and J by 6 bases. The CDR3 loop spans 16 amino acids. Germline V gives CDR1 SEHNR, CDR2 FQNEAQ (reference sequence). CDR3 DNA sequence: TGTGCCAGCAGCTTACTAGCGGGAGGCCCCCTCAATGAGCAGTTCTTC. It translates to CASSLLAGGPLNEQFF.

The gene calls are TRBV6-5 and TRBJ1-2; D may be TRBD1 (6 bases). V was shortened by 6 bases and J by 3 bases, with 8 bases between the two germline ends. The CDR3 length is 12 residues. The germline V gene encodes CDR1 MNHEY and CDR2 SVGAGI. For the CDR3, the DNA is TGTGCCAGCAGAGGGGGTCACTATGGCTACACCTTC. It is translated as CASRGGHYGYTF.